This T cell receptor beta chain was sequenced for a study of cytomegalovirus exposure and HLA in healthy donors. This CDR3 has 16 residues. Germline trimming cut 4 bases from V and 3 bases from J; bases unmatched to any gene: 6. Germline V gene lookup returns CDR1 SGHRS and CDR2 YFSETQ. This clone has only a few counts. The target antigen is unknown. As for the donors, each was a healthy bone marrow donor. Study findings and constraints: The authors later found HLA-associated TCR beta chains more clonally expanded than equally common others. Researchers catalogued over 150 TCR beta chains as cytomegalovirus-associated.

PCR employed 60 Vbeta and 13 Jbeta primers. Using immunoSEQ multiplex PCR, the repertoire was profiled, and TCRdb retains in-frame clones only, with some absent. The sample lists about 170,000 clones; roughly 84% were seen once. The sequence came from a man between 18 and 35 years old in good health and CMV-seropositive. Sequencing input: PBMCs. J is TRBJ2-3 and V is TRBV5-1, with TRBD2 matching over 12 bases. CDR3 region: CASSPTGLAGTDTQYF. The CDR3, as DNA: TGCGCCAGCAGCCCCACAGGACTAGCGGGAACAGATACGCAGTATTTT.